Listed below are T cell receptor beta chains from one sample, sequenced in a study of siplizumab effects on memory and regulatory T cells. Assay: immunoSEQ multiplex PCR; the TCRdb copy retains only in-frame clones and omits some. The table lists fewer than 100,000 clones, 94% of them singletons. Sequencing was performed on non-Treg CD4+ T cells sorted from blood. These receptors originate from a human donor in good health. The CDR3 runs from the conserved cysteine through the conserved F or W. Each record gives: V gene, D gene, clone size, J gene, CDR3 DNA, CDR3 protein. The D gene is left open where the match is weak. The size of a clone is reported for some rows only, either as once, few or many, or as a class for expanded clones.

V: TRBV18; D: NA; size: NA; J: TRBJ1-4; DNA: TGTGCCAGCTCACCACAGCAGGGCCGTGCAACTAATGAAAAACTGTTTTTT; CDR3: CASSPQQGRATNEKLFF
V: TRBV6-6; D: TRBD2; size: NA; J: TRBJ2-7; DNA: TGTGCCAGCATCATAACGACTAGCGGGACCTACGAGCAGTACTTC; CDR3: CASIITTSGTYEQYF
V: TRBV19; D: NA; size: NA; J: TRBJ1-4; DNA: TGTGCCAGTAAGGCGGGCGGGCAGCCTGGTGGAAAACTGTTTTTT; CDR3: CASKAGGQPGGKLFF
V: TRBV19; D: NA; size: NA; J: TRBJ1-2; DNA: TGTGCCAGTTCAATGCGGTGGGGCTACACCTTC; CDR3: CASSMRWGYTF
V: TRBV30; D: TRBD2; size: NA; J: TRBJ2-7; DNA: TGTGCCTGGAGTATCCCGGGACTAACAAGCGAGCAGTACTTC; CDR3: CAWSIPGLTSEQYF
V: TRBV9; D: TRBD1; size: once; J: TRBJ2-5; DNA: TGTGCCAGCAGCGCAGGGACAGGGGGCGGATTCCAAGAGACCCAGTACTTC; CDR3: CASSAGTGGGFQETQYF
V: TRBV4-1; D: TRBD1; size: once; J: TRBJ2-7; DNA: TGCGCCAGCAGCGTTGGGGACAGCTCCTACGAGCAGTACTTC; CDR3: CASSVGDSSYEQYF
V: TRBV29-1; D: NA; size: NA; J: TRBJ1-1; DNA: TGCAGCGTTGAAGACAGCAACACTGAAGCTTTCTTT; CDR3: CSVEDSNTEAFF
V: TRBV5-1; D: TRBD2; size: once; J: TRBJ2-5; DNA: TGCGCCAGCAGCAGACCGCGGGGGGCGCAAGAGACCCAGTACTTC; CDR3: CASSRPRGAQETQYF
V: TRBV30; D: NA; size: NA; J: TRBJ2-3; DNA: TGTGCCGGCGGGTGGGGCGGGAGCACAGATACGCAGTATTTT; CDR3: CAGGWGGSTDTQYF
V: TRBV19; D: NA; size: NA; J: TRBJ1-2; DNA: TGTGCCAGTAGTATTAACAGGGGCTACACCTTC; CDR3: CASSINRGYTF
V: TRBV7-7; D: NA; size: NA; J: TRBJ1-6; DNA: TGTGCTAGCAGCATCTTACATAATTCACCCCTCCACTTT; CDR3: CASSILHNSPLHF
V: TRBV27; D: NA; size: NA; J: TRBJ1-4; DNA: TGTGCCAGCAGTCCCCGGGACTTCAATGAAAAACTGTTTTTT; CDR3: CASSPRDFNEKLFF
V: TRBV27; D: TRBD1; size: NA; J: TRBJ2-5; DNA: TGTGCCAGCAGGGACGGACAGGGGTGGCAGGAGACCCAGTACTTC; CDR3: CASRDGQGWQETQYF
V: TRBV5-1; D: NA; size: NA; J: TRBJ2-5; DNA: TGCGCCAGCAGCTTACCGGGGAGGGAGACCCAGTACTTC; CDR3: CASSLPGRETQYF
V: TRBV6-5; D: TRBD2; size: NA; J: TRBJ2-1; DNA: TGTGCCAGCAGTTACTCCCGGGGGGGCTCCTACAATGAGCAGTTCTTC; CDR3: CASSYSRGGSYNEQFF
V: TRBV7-2; D: NA; size: NA; J: TRBJ1-5; DNA: TGTGCCAGCAGCTCCCCAAATCAGCCCCAGCATTTT; CDR3: CASSSPNQPQHF
V: TRBV4-2; D: TRBD2; size: NA; J: TRBJ2-6; DNA: TGTGCCAGCAGCCCCAATGGACCAGCGGGAGTGGGGGCCAACGTCCTGACTTTC; CDR3: CASSPNGPAGVGANVLTF
V: TRBV7-9; D: TRBD1; size: NA; J: TRBJ1-2; DNA: TGTGCCAGCAGCTTAGTAGGGACAGGGGGATATGGCTACACCTTC; CDR3: CASSLVGTGGYGYTF
V: TRBV7-8; D: NA; size: NA; J: TRBJ2-5; DNA: TGTGCCAGCAGCTTAGAGGGGGGCCGTGAGACCCAGTACTTC; CDR3: CASSLEGGRETQYF
V: TRBV7-2; D: NA; size: NA; J: TRBJ1-3; DNA: TGTGCCAGCAGCTCTGGTGTTGGAAACACCATATATTTT; CDR3: CASSSGVGNTIYF
V: TRBV5-6; D: NA; size: NA; J: TRBJ2-2; DNA: TGTGCCAGCAGCTCCAGATACGGGGAGCTGTTTTTT; CDR3: CASSSRYGELFF
V: TRBV10-3; D: NA; size: once; J: TRBJ1-5; DNA: TGTGCCATCAGTGAGGGCAGACCCCATTCGCCCCAGCATTTT; CDR3: CAISEGRPHSPQHF
V: TRBV14; D: NA; size: NA; J: TRBJ1-3; DNA: TGTGCCAGCAGCCAGCAGATCTCTGGAAACACCATATATTTT; CDR3: CASSQQISGNTIYF
V: TRBV6-6; D: TRBD2; size: NA; J: TRBJ2-3; DNA: TGTGCCAGCAGTTTCCCTGGACGGGGGGACACAGATACGCAGTATTTT; CDR3: CASSFPGRGDTDTQYF
V: TRBV2; D: NA; size: NA; J: TRBJ1-2; DNA: TGTGCCAGCAGGGACCCCACAGGGATCTATGGCTACACCTTC; CDR3: CASRDPTGIYGYTF
V: TRBV7-3; D: NA; size: once; J: TRBJ2-2; DNA: TGTGCCAGCAGGCCCGGGGCGAACACCGGGGAGCTGTTTTTT; CDR3: CASRPGANTGELFF
V: TRBV30; D: NA; size: NA; J: TRBJ1-5; DNA: TGTGCCTGGGGTCAAGGGGGACGTGGCAATCAGCCCCAGCATTTT; CDR3: CAWGQGGRGNQPQHF
V: TRBV11-2; D: NA; size: NA; J: TRBJ2-6; DNA: TGTGCCAGCAGCTTAGCTGGGGCCAACGTCCTGACTTTC; CDR3: CASSLAGANVLTF
V: TRBV5-6; D: NA; size: NA; J: TRBJ2-3; DNA: TGTGCCAGCAGAAAGACAGGCCACACAGATACGCAGTATTTT; CDR3: CASRKTGHTDTQYF
V: TRBV7-8; D: NA; size: NA; J: TRBJ1-2; DNA: TGTGCCAGCAGCCCCCGTCGGCACTATGGCTACACCTTC; CDR3: CASSPRRHYGYTF
V: TRBV30; D: TRBD1; size: NA; J: TRBJ1-1; DNA: TGTGCCTGGAGGACAGGGGGGGACACTGAAGCTTTCTTT; CDR3: CAWRTGGDTEAFF
V: TRBV9; D: TRBD1; size: NA; J: TRBJ2-5; DNA: TGTGCCAGCAGCCCGACAGGGGTAGTTGAGACCCAGTACTTC; CDR3: CASSPTGVVETQYF
V: TRBV6-5; D: TRBD1; size: NA; J: TRBJ2-7; DNA: TGTGCCAGCAGTTACTCGAGGGGGCGGTACGAGCAGTACTTC; CDR3: CASSYSRGRYEQYF
V: TRBV18; D: NA; size: NA; J: TRBJ2-3; DNA: TGTGCCAGCTCACGGGGGTCCGGGCCAGGGGCTTTAGATACGCAGTATTTT; CDR3: CASSRGSGPGALDTQYF
V: TRBV15; D: NA; size: NA; J: TRBJ2-2; DNA: TGTGCCACCAGCCCAAGTCTGCCAAGGGGAACCGGGGAGCTGTTTTTT; CDR3: CATSPSLPRGTGELFF
V: TRBV7-2; D: TRBD1; size: NA; J: TRBJ2-3; DNA: TGTGCCAGCAGCATAGGGACAGGGGCAGATACGCAGTATTTT; CDR3: CASSIGTGADTQYF
V: TRBV4-2; D: TRBD1; size: once; J: TRBJ1-2; DNA: TGTGCCAGCAGCCAAGAAATAATCCCCGGGACAGTAGGCTATGGCTACACCTTC; CDR3: CASSQEIIPGTVGYGYTF
V: TRBV5-1; D: NA; size: NA; J: TRBJ2-7; DNA: TGCGCCAGCAGCTTGTACAGGAGCTCCTACGAGCAGTACTTC; CDR3: CASSLYRSSYEQYF
V: TRBV6-6; D: NA; size: NA; J: TRBJ2-1; DNA: TGTGCCAGCAGTTACTCTCAGGCAGACCACAATGAGCAGTTCTTC; CDR3: CASSYSQADHNEQFF
V: TRBV5-4; D: NA; size: NA; J: TRBJ2-2; DNA: TGTGCCAGCAGCATTGATTCGAACACCGGGGAGCTGTTTTTT; CDR3: CASSIDSNTGELFF
V: TRBV18; D: NA; size: few; J: TRBJ2-7; DNA: TGTGCCAGCTCCCCGAGCTCCTACGAGCAGTACTTC; CDR3: CASSPSSYEQYF
V: TRBV7-8; D: NA; size: NA; J: TRBJ1-1; DNA: TGTGCCAGCAGCTTACAGGGAGGGGACACTGAAGCTTTCTTT; CDR3: CASSLQGGDTEAFF
V: TRBV7-3; D: NA; size: NA; J: TRBJ2-3; DNA: TGTGCCAGCAGCTTAACGTTGGATGATACGCAGTATTTT; CDR3: CASSLTLDDTQYF
V: TRBV11-2; D: TRBD2; size: once; J: TRBJ2-7; DNA: TGTGCCAGCAGCCCCGTAGCGGGGGGCTACGAGCAGTACTTC; CDR3: CASSPVAGGYEQYF
V: TRBV6-5; D: TRBD1; size: NA; J: TRBJ2-7; DNA: TGTGCCAGCAGCCTTTCTACAGGGGGTTACTACGAGCAGTACTTC; CDR3: CASSLSTGGYYEQYF
V: TRBV12-5; D: TRBD1; size: once; J: TRBJ1-5; DNA: TGTGCTAGTGGTTTGGTACGGATTACAGGGGGCTATAGCAATCAGCCCCAGCATTTT; CDR3: CASGLVRITGGYSNQPQHF
V: TRBV6-6; D: NA; size: once; J: TRBJ2-5; DNA: TGTGCCAGCAGTTCCTCACAGGGTTGGGAAGAGACCCAGTACTTC; CDR3: CASSSSQGWEETQYF
V: TRBV19; D: TRBD2; size: NA; J: TRBJ2-3; DNA: TGTGCCAGTAGTATAGATCCGCGGGGGTCCGATACGCAGTATTTT; CDR3: CASSIDPRGSDTQYF
V: TRBV5-6; D: NA; size: NA; J: TRBJ1-1; DNA: TGTGCCAGCAGCCCGGACACAAACATGAACACTGAAGCTTTCTTT; CDR3: CASSPDTNMNTEAFF
V: TRBV6-5; D: NA; size: NA; J: TRBJ2-6; DNA: TGTGCCAGCAGTCCAATCTCTGGGGCCAACGTCCTGACTTTC; CDR3: CASSPISGANVLTF
V: TRBV5-4; D: NA; size: NA; J: TRBJ2-7; DNA: TGTGCCAGCAGCTTGGCCGGCGGGGAGCAGTACTTC; CDR3: CASSLAGGEQYF
V: TRBV5-1; D: NA; size: NA; J: TRBJ2-5; DNA: TGCGCCAGCAGCTCCCTCGGAGAGACCCAGTACTTC; CDR3: CASSSLGETQYF